The entry below describes one T cell receptor beta chain. Many counts were recorded for this clonotype. The clone's antigen remains unknown. Base qualities are not provided; no much larger clone lies one nucleotide away. These data are taken from a study of human T cells and chemical hapten exposure (dated by TCRdb to about 2021). Looking at the study overall: For sensitization, 2% DPC in acetone was applied to a roughly 2 cm by roughly 2 cm area of upper inner arm skin. Throughout the study period of about 22 weeks, patients also received therapeutic DPC doses to the scalp every week. Patch tests used Finn chambers with 0.01% DPC on the upper back, scored after 6 days by International Contact Dermatitis Research Group standards. Alopecia areata with under or over 50% scalp involvement, alopecia totalis and alopecia universalis were represented in the patient cohort, which was mostly female. Libraries were pooled for sequencing, and variation in per-sample TCR yields was attributed mainly to small differences in library volumes within the pool. In alopecia patients, the study followed how the peripheral blood TCR repertoire changed in vivo over primary and secondary sensitization to diphenylcyclopropenone (DPC), a hapten. Patient blood was sampled pre-sensitization (week 0) and at 2, 6 and about 24 weeks after DPC sensitization. Roughly 30 alopecia patients gave blood for TCR sequencing at one to four time points (pre-sensitization, 2, 6 and 24 weeks).

To prepare the library, RACE was applied. Sequencer: NextSeq 500. During library preparation, unique molecular identifiers were attached to individual cDNA molecules so that TCRs could be counted in a quantitative, reproducible way. Both TCR alpha and TCR beta chains were sequenced from each blood RNA sample. The authors processed their data as follows. The median number of TCRs per sample was approximately 96,000, ranging from 23,224 to 690,600. The Decombinator software suite was used to annotate V, J and CDR3 in the TCR reads. For the PS versus PT1 abundance plots, all samples were subsampled to the same number of TCRs (28,000). TCRs were defined as expanded if absent before sensitization and observed at least eight times at the 2-week time point. TCRdb itself trimmed the public reads at Q25 with fastp, ran MiXCR and retained productive beta chains. One record per CDR3 amino acid sequence lists the most common genes and DNA. What appears here as the V and J calls and clone size reflects TCRdb's work, not the paper's. The sample table shows about 190,000 distinct CDR3 sequences, and around a quarter are seen once. Together, the top ten hold 2.5% of the sample.

The time point label, as the study defines it: patch test 3, about 24 weeks after DPC sensitization. Interpreted using the paper, the treatment or condition label stands for: therapeutic diphenylcyclopropenone sensitization with weekly scalp DPC. Blood at each patch-test visit was drawn before the patch test was applied. Patients were eligible if aged 18 to 70, diagnosed with alopecia and judged suitable for DPC therapy, and pregnant patients were excluded. Total RNA was extracted from unfractionated whole blood collected in Tempus Blood RNA tubes. General conclusions and limits of the study: Compared with pre-sensitization or healthy control sets, expanded TCRs formed significantly more large CDR3 similarity clusters, which is consistent with antigen-driven responses. The number of TCRs above 1 in 1000 frequency did not change with DPC sensitization; there was no evidence of global repertoire structure alterations. Alopecia, a presumed autoimmune disease, was present in all patients, so the immune response of the patients might differ from that of healthy individuals. Repeated subsampling changed both the strength of the expansion versus patch-test correlation and the threshold at which that correlation became significant. The number of PT1 expanded TCRs positively correlated with patch test score, significant at thresholds 8, 16 and 32 but not 4.

Taken from the germline V gene (reference sequence), the CDR1 and CDR2 loops are DFQATT and SNEGSKA. V and J are truncated by 4 bases and 3 bases respectively, leaving an intervening sequence of 9 bases. CDR3 length: 13 amino acids, cysteine to phenylalanine. The retained sequence is limited to the CDR3, 39 bases, with the frame set at the first base. The chain links TRBV20-1 with TRBJ1-4, and the D gene may be TRBD1, 6 bases matching. The clonotype was recovered from a woman aged 40 to 50 with alopecia areata. Some clones in this sample may be carry-over from other donors' samples. The specimen comprised whole blood, sampled in connection with sensitization to the hapten diphenylcyclopropenone (DPC). This receptor has the CDR3 CSATGVANEKLFF. The DNA sequence is TGCAGTGCTACAGGGGTTGCTAATGAAAAACTGTTTTTT.